One and the same sample provided the 32 T cell receptor beta chains below, sequenced in a study of Ad26.COV2.S vaccination and SARS-CoV-2 variants. Treatment denoted: about 20 received Ad26.COV2.S at low or high dose, single or two shots; about five received placebo; per-sample allocation not given. The samples were gathered on day 63 after the first injection of vaccine or placebo. Assay: immunoSEQ multiplex PCR; the TCRdb copy retains only in-frame clones and omits some. The data hold some 320,000 clones, with 86% observed a single time. Sequencing used peripheral blood, obtained in a trial of Ad26.COV2.S vaccine versus placebo. The receptors shown here come from a person between 18 and 59 years old who received the Ad26.COV2.S COVID-19 vaccine or a placebo.

V usage is TRBV7-9 and J usage is TRBJ2-5; tentative D call: TRBD1 (6 bases). CDR3 length: 15 residues. Trimming cost V 4 bases and J 0 bases, with 12 bases left between them. Germline CDR1 reads SEHNR; CDR2 reads FQNEAQ (reference sequence). Here the CDR3 reads CASSSGTWHQETQYF. The CDR3 DNA is TGTGCCAGCAGCTCCGGGACATGGCACCAAGAGACCCAGTACTTC.

The chain links TRBV4-3 to TRBJ2-1; D may be TRBD2 (6 bases). The V end lost 0 bases, the J end lost 12 bases, and 12 bases lay between the germline ends. Germline CDR1 LGHNA, CDR2 YSLEER. The CDR3 is made up of 13 amino acids. The CDR3 sequence: CASSQDRRARQFF. DNA for the CDR3: TGCGCCAGCAGCCAAGATAGGAGGGCGAGGCAGTTCTTC.

CDR3 in amino acids: CASSASTDRTVDKNIQYF. DNA of the CDR3: TGTGCCAGCAGCGCCTCCACAGACCGAACGGTAGACAAAAACATTCAGTACTTC. This chain connects TRBV9 to TRBJ2-4; no definite D call. Between the trimmed V and J ends, which lost 3 bases and 3 bases, there was a span of 22 bases. The CDR3 runs 18 residues. Germline loops: CDR1 SGDLS, CDR2 YYNGEE. Complete variable domain (other parts from reference TRBV9 and TRBJ2-4): DSGVTQTPKHLITATGQRVTLRCSPRSGDLSVYWYQQSLDQGLQFLIQYYNGEERAKGNILERFSAQQFPDLHSELNLSSLELGDSALYFCASSASTDRTVDKNIQYFGAGTRLSVL.

The chain carries TRBV6-2 or TRBV6-3 and TRBJ1-2, with D possibly being TRBD1 (5 bases). The V end was cut by 6 bases, the J end by 4 bases, with 9 bases between. CDR3 size: 12 residues. Germline CDR1 MNHEY, CDR2 SVGEGT. The CDR3 is CASSQGAYGYTF. In DNA form, the CDR3 reads TGTGCCAGCAGCCAGGGAGCCTATGGCTACACCTTC.

The chain employs TRBV9 and TRBJ1-2; 10 nucleotides match TRBD1. The CDR3 totals 15 residues. Germline V CDR1 and CDR2: SGDLS, YYNGEE. The junction had 8 bases not matched to a gene; V was cut back by 4 bases and J by 5 bases. The CDR3 loop reads CASSRQGAFLYGYTF. The CDR3 region has the DNA TGTGCCAGCAGCAGACAGGGGGCATTTCTTTATGGCTACACCTTC.

The sample holds one count of this clone. The V gene is TRBV6-2 or TRBV6-3, the J gene TRBJ2-2; D is ambiguous. Trimming took off 5 bases at V and 5 bases at J, with 9 bases between the two ends. This CDR3 is 13 amino acids long. Germline CDR1 MNHEY, CDR2 SVGEGT. CDR3 residues: CASSRWGTGELFF. CDR3 coding DNA: TGTGCCAGCAGTCGATGGGGTACCGGGGAGCTGTTTTTT.

The chain uses TRBV7-9 and TRBJ1-2, with D perhaps TRBD1 (5 bases). Germline lookup yields CDR1 SEHNR and CDR2 FQNEAQ (reference sequence). Trimming cost V 4 bases and J 10 bases, with 25 bases left between them. The CDR3 spans 16 residues. The CDR3 DNA follows: TGTGCCAGCAGCTCCCTTTCGGCCGGGTTGGGGGATTCCTACACCTTC. It translates to CASSSLSAGLGDSYTF.

This clone has just one count. The V and J genes are TRBV29-1 and TRBJ2-7; 8 nucleotides line up with TRBD1. The J segment lost 2 bases and the V segment lost 4 bases, leaving 13 bases of the junction unmatched. Germline V gives CDR1 SQVTM, CDR2 ANQGSEA. The CDR3 is 16 residues long. The CDR3, as DNA: TGCAGCGTTGGAGTTAGGGACAGGAATAAAGCCTACGAGCAGTACTTC. This sequence encodes CSVGVRDRNKAYEQYF.

This clone was recorded a few times. The genes are TRBV5-6 and TRBJ1-2; TRBD1 might be the D (5 bases). There are 12 residues in the CDR3. V was pared by 4 bases and J by 11 bases, with 15 bases between. CDR1 is SGHDT and CDR2 is YYEEEE in the germline V gene. The CDR3 is CASSRQTLRYTF. The CDR3 coding sequence is TGTGCCAGCAGCCGACAGACACTACGATACACCTTC.

The chain combines TRBV5-4 with TRBJ2-5, with D perhaps TRBD2 (5 bases). V lost 4 bases and J lost 5, with 21 bases in between. The CDR3 has 16 residues. Germline CDR1 reads SGHNT; CDR2 reads YYREEE (reference sequence). DNA for the CDR3: TGTGCCAGCAGCACGGAGGCAGGCTATATCGGGGAGACCCAGTACTTC. It codes for CASSTEAGYIGETQYF. The whole variable domain, filled in from reference TRBV5-4 and TRBJ2-5, reads ETGVTQSPTHLIKTRGQQVTLRCSSQSGHNTVSWYQQALGQGPQFIFQYYREEENGRGNFPPRFSGLQFPNYSSELNVNALELDDSALYLCASSTEAGYIGETQYFGPGTRLLVL.

The chain recombines TRBV19 with TRBJ2-2; D remains unclear. The germline gives CDR1 LNHDA, CDR2 SQIVND (reference sequence). Deletions cut 3 bases from V and 0 bases from J, with 2 bases between. This CDR3 comprises 13 residues. The CDR3 sequence is CASSMANTGELFF. The CDR3, as DNA: TGTGCCAGTAGTATGGCGAACACCGGGGAGCTGTTTTTT.

The genes are TRBV10-3 and TRBJ2-3; 9 nucleotides line up with TRBD2. From germline, CDR1 is ENHRY and CDR2 SYGVKD. Trimming took 9 bases from V and 7 from J; bases not matched to a gene: 5. This CDR3 is 12 amino acids long. This CDR3 is CAISSGANTQYF. The CDR3 region has the DNA TGTGCCATTTCTAGCGGGGCGAATACGCAGTATTTT.

This clone was seen a few times. This chain links TRBV5-6 with TRBJ2-2; D is uncertain. Germline-derived CDR1 and CDR2 are SGHDT and YYEEEE. Trimming left V 1 base short and J 2 bases short, with 12 bases between. This CDR3 comprises 16 residues. The CDR3 bases are TGTGCCAGCAGCTTGTGGGAAACCTCTAACACCGGGGAGCTGTTTTTT. This translates into CASSLWETSNTGELFF. The full variable domain, its missing parts supplied by reference TRBV5-6 and TRBJ2-2, is DAGVTQSPTHLIKTRGQQVTLRCSPKSGHDTVSWYQQALGQGPQFIFQYYEEEERQRGNFPDRFSGHQFPNYSSELNVNALLLGDSALYLCASSLWETSNTGELFFGEGSRLTVL.

In the case of this clone: Different DNA sequences within this sample yield the same CDR3. The V gene is TRBV5-1, the J gene TRBJ1-1; perhaps TRBD1 as D (5 bases). Trimming left V 2 bases short and J 2 bases short, with 7 bases between. Germline V CDR1 and CDR2: SGHRS, YFSETQ. CDR3 length: 13 amino acids. CDR3 sequence: CASSFQGNTEAFF. CDR3 in DNA: TGCGCCAGCAGCTTTCAGGGTAACACTGAAGCTTTCTTT.

This chain uses TRBV30 with TRBJ1-2; the D gene is possibly TRBD1 (6 bases). Germline V CDR1 and CDR2: GTSNPN, SVGIG (reference sequence). The CDR3 runs to 13 residues. V was cut by 0 bases and J by 8 bases, with 13 bases left in between. The CDR3 here is CAWSVLQGRGYTF. DNA of the CDR3: TGTGCCTGGAGTGTACTCCAGGGGCGCGGCTACACCTTC.

This rearrangement joins TRBV4-3 to TRBJ1-2; D might be TRBD1 (6 bases). This CDR3 has 14 residues. Germline loops: CDR1 LGHNA, CDR2 YSLEER. Deletions cut 0 bases from V and 5 bases from J, with 10 bases between. The CDR3 loop reads CASSQEEQGYGYTF. The DNA for the CDR3 is TGCGCCAGCAGCCAAGAAGAACAGGGTTATGGCTACACCTTC.

The chain joins TRBV4-2 to TRBJ1-2; D is unclear. Trimming took 1 base from V and 3 from J, leaving 15 bases between them. The germline V gene encodes CDR1 LGHNA and CDR2 YNFKEQ. This CDR3 is 16 amino acids long. CDR3 bases: TGTGCCAGCAGCCAAGTCGCCGGTGGGTCTGACTATGGCTACACCTTC. Encoded protein: CASSQVAGGSDYGYTF.

This chain links TRBV7-2 with TRBJ1-3, with D uncertain. The CDR3 contains 16 residues. Trimming took 5 bases from V and 0 from J, leaving 14 bases between them. Germline CDR1 and CDR2: SGHTA and FQGNSA. This CDR3 reads CASSAGRSSSGNTIYF. CDR3 nucleotides: TGTGCCAGCAGCGCGGGCCGGTCCAGCTCTGGAAACACCATATATTTT.

The V and J genes are TRBV5-6 and TRBJ2-7; weak D call: TRBD1 (7 bases). This CDR3 comprises 13 residues. Germline V gives CDR1 SGHDT, CDR2 YYEEEE. Trimming removed 6 bases from V and 3 bases from J, with 13 bases in between. Here the CDR3 DNA reads TGTGCCAGCAATATTCAGGGGGGCTACGAGCAGTACTTC. Its protein product is CASNIQGGYEQYF.

This clone was detected only once. The chain recombines TRBV7-6 with TRBJ2-2; D may be TRBD2 (6 bases). The CDR3 consists of 16 residues. V lost 4 bases, J lost 1 base, and 13 bases lay in between. The germline CDR1 and CDR2 sequences are SGHVS and FNYEAQ. The CDR3 reads CASSSTRRGNTGELFF. Written as DNA, the CDR3 is TGTGCCAGCAGCTCCACCAGGCGGGGGAACACCGGGGAGCTGTTTTTT. The full variable domain, in which reference TRBV7-6 and TRBJ2-2 provide the parts outside the CDR3, is GAGVSQSPRYKVTKRGQDVALRCDPISGHVSLYWYRQALGQGPEFLTYFNYEAQQDKSGLPNDRFSAERPEGSISTLTIQRTEQRDSAMYRCASSSTRRGNTGELFFGEGSRLTVL.

In nucleotides, the CDR3 is TGTGCCAGCAGGGATGTCGGAAACACCATATATTTT. Translating it yields CASRDVGNTIYF. The chain carries TRBV19 and TRBJ1-3, with a weak D call TRBD1 (5 bases). Trimming shortened V by 9 bases and J by 4 bases, and 10 bases separated the two germline ends. Germline lookup yields CDR1 LNHDA and CDR2 SQIVND (reference sequence). The CDR3 has 12 amino acids.

This chain uses TRBV6-5 with TRBJ2-7; D is unresolved. The V and J ends lost 7 bases and 0 bases respectively, with 16 bases between them. The CDR3 totals 15 residues. Germline V lookup: CDR1 MNHEY, CDR2 SVGAGI. CDR3 nucleotide sequence: TGTGCCAGCAATCCCTCAGGTCCGGTCTCCTACGAGCAGTACTTC. Encoded protein: CASNPSGPVSYEQYF.

This chain links TRBV11-2 with TRBJ1-5, with D possibly TRBD1 on 5 matching bases. Trimming removed 5 bases at V and 7 bases at J, with 18 bases between. CDR1 SGHAT and CDR2 FQNNGV come from the germline V gene. This CDR3 comprises 15 residues. CDR3 nucleotides: TGTGCCAGCAGCCGAGGAGGGGATGCGGGGCAGCCCCAGCATTTT. This encodes CASSRGGDAGQPQHF.

V gene TRBV19 combines with J gene TRBJ2-7; 9 nucleotides match TRBD1. The CDR3 has 14 residues. V shed 2 bases and J 7 bases; nucleotides not matched to a gene: 6. In germline, CDR1 is LNHDA, CDR2 SQIVND (reference sequence). In DNA form, the CDR3 reads TGTGCCAGTAGTATACGGACAGGGGTGCAGGAGCAGTACTTC. Translation: CASSIRTGVQEQYF.

This clone was picked up a small number of times. The chain joins TRBV7-2 to TRBJ2-7; D may be TRBD1 or TRBD2 (5 bases each). V lost 1 base, J lost 2 bases, and 12 bases lay in between. This CDR3 is 15 amino acids long. Germline values: CDR1 SGHTA, CDR2 FQGNSA. CDR3 protein: CASSLGDEVAYEQYF. The CDR3 DNA follows: TGTGCCAGCAGCTTAGGGGACGAGGTGGCCTACGAGCAGTACTTC.

This clone has just one count. V and J are TRBV11-2 and TRBJ1-3; perhaps TRBD1 as D (6 bases). Deletions cut 3 bases from V and 0 bases from J, with 15 bases between. CDR1 and CDR2 from the germline V gene are SGHAT and FQNNGV. The CDR3 is made up of 17 amino acids. The CDR3 sequence is CASSFSPATGSGNTIYF. The DNA for the CDR3 is TGTGCCAGCAGCTTCTCCCCGGCGACAGGCTCTGGAAACACCATATATTTT.

This chain links TRBV3-1 (or the pseudogene TRBV3-2) with TRBJ1-2, with TRBD1 as a possible D gene (6 bases). The CDR3 length is 15 residues. Trimming left V 1 base short and J 1 base short, with 10 bases between. Per germline, CDR1 LGHDT and CDR2 YNNKEL (reference sequence). CDR3 nucleotides: TGTGCCAGCAGCCAAGCCGGCAGGGGTAACTATGGCTACACCTTC. This translates into CASSQAGRGNYGYTF.

The chain uses TRBV7-2 and TRBJ2-7, with TRBD1 matching over 7 bases. The V segment lost 3 bases and the J segment 2 bases; nucleotides outside the gene matches: 7. Germline V gene sequence: CDR1 SGHTA, CDR2 FQGNSA. The CDR3 sequence is 15 residues long. As DNA, the CDR3 is TGTGCCAGCAGCTTTACCGGGACAGAGGCCTACGAGCAGTACTTC. Amino acid sequence: CASSFTGTEAYEQYF.

The chain combines TRBV5-1 with TRBJ2-2, with 10 bases lining up with TRBD1. The CDR3 is 16 amino acids. The V and J ends lost 4 bases and 7 bases, in that order; junction bases with no gene match: 10. The V gene's germline CDR1 is SGHRS and CDR2 YFSETQ. The CDR3 sequence is CASSQADRGPGGELFF. The CDR3 coding sequence is TGCGCCAGCAGCCAAGCAGACAGGGGGCCCGGCGGGGAGCTGTTTTTT.

V gene TRBV4-2 combines with J gene TRBJ2-3; the match to TRBD2 covers 14 bases. J gave up 5 bases and V 0 bases, and 13 bases lay outside the gene matches. The germline V gene has CDR1 LGHNA and CDR2 YNFKEQ. This CDR3 has 20 amino acids. CDR3 residues: CASSQDGFPGLAGGGDTQYF. As DNA, the CDR3 is TGTGCCAGCAGCCAAGATGGGTTCCCCGGACTAGCGGGGGGCGGAGATACGCAGTATTTT.

V usage is TRBV10-3 and J usage is TRBJ2-7, with D unresolved. Germline V gene lookup returns CDR1 ENHRY and CDR2 SYGVKD. This CDR3 is built from 13 residues. V was pared by 5 bases and J by 4 bases, with 12 bases between. CDR3: CAISRPFSYEQYF. DNA of the CDR3: TGTGCCATCAGTAGACCCTTTTCGTACGAGCAGTACTTC.

The chain employs TRBV5-4 and TRBJ2-1; 9 nucleotides align to TRBD2. The CDR3 totals 16 residues. After removal of 0 bases from V and 6 bases from J, the junction contained 7 bases not matched to a gene. Looked up from germline, CDR1 is SGHNT and CDR2 is YYREEE (reference sequence). CDR3 DNA sequence: TGTGCCAGCAGCTTGGGGGCCGGGACTAGCTCCAATGAGCAGTTCTTC. This encodes CASSLGAGTSSNEQFF.